This T cell receptor beta chain stems from a study of Ad26.COV2.S vaccination and SARS-CoV-2 variants. Points from the study as a whole: Post-vaccination spike-specific CD8+ and CD4+ T cell responses reportedly had substantial breadth.

As for this clone: Its antigen is as yet unknown.

TCRdb keeps only in-frame clones here, not all; method: immunoSEQ multiplex PCR. The data show more than 300,000 clones, around 84% seen once. As to treatment: about 20 received Ad26.COV2.S at low or high dose, single or two shots; a few received placebo; per-sample allocation not given. Material that was analyzed had been drawn on day 63 after the first vaccine or placebo injection. This specimen consisted of peripheral blood, obtained in a trial of Ad26.COV2.S vaccine versus placebo. The sequence was obtained from a person aged 18-65 years who received the Ad26.COV2.S COVID-19 vaccine or a placebo.

CDR3 in amino acids: CASSARLAGLETQYF. CDR3 DNA: TGTGCCAGCAGCGCCCGACTAGCGGGGCTAGAGACCCAGTACTTC. This chain links TRBV7-2 with TRBJ2-5; 11 positions agree with TRBD2. The CDR3 spans 15 residues. The ends lost 5 bases at V and 4 bases at J; junction bases unmatched: 6. The germline CDR1 and CDR2 sequences are SGHTA and FQGNSA.